One T cell receptor (beta chain) is described in this entry. Its antigen is currently unknown. No infections or other immune events were documented during collection. Using immunoSEQ multiplex PCR, the repertoire was profiled, and TCRdb retains in-frame clones only, with some absent. The repertoire holds approximately 90,000 clones, around 88% seen once, with roughly 5.5% in the top ten. The data were taken from a study of identifying expanded T cells in peripheral blood. General observations from the study: Approximately two-week clone count variance significantly increased as total template count grew.

This TCR came from a person between 18 and 69 years old in good health. Sample: blood.

CDR3 protein: CASRGFAEAFF. The CDR3 region has the DNA TGTGCCAGTAGGGGCTTTGCTGAAGCTTTCTTT. The chain links TRBV6-5 to TRBJ1-1, with D tentatively TRBD1 (5 bases). From germline, CDR1 is MNHEY and CDR2 SVGAGI. V lost 9 bases, J lost 6 bases, and 11 bases lay in between. CDR3 length equals 11 residues.